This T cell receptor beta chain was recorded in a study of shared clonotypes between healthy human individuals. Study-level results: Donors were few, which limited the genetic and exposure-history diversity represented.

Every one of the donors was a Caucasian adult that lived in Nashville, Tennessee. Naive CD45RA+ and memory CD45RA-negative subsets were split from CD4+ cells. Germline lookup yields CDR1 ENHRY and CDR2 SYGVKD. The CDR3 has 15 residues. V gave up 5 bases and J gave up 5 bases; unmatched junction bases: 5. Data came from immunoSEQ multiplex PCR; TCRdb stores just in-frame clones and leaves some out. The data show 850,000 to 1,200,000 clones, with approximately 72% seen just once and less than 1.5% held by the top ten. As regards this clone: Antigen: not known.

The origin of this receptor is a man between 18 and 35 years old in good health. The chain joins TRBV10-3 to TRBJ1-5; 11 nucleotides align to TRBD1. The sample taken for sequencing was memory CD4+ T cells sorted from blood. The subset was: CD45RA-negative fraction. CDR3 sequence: CAISRTGGRDQPQHF. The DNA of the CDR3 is TGTGCCATCAGTAGGACAGGGGGCAGGGATCAGCCCCAGCATTTT.